The 5 T cell receptor beta chains presented below share a single source sample, sequenced in a study of beta chain features in type 1 diabetes. These receptors' targets are unknown. Sequenced material consisted of expressed TCRB transcripts (all of the isolated RNA was reverse transcribed). Clones were read by immunoSEQ multiplex PCR, and TCRdb kept only the in-frame ones, dropping some. This sample has hundreds of thousands of clones, with over 12% found just once. Findings and caveats of the study: In every one of the four CD4+ subsets, TCRB CDR3s were moderately but significantly shorter in Type 1 diabetes patients.

Sequenced material: naive CD4+ T cells from blood. The receptors here all came from a man between 18 and 29 years old with type 1 diabetes.

This clone was detected only a few times. The chain is built from TRBV18 and TRBJ2-3; 7 bases are a match to TRBD2. The V segment lost 6 bases and the J segment 5 bases; nucleotides outside the gene matches: 5. CDR3 size: 13 residues. Germline CDR1 is KGHSH and CDR2 is LQKENI. This CDR3 reads CASSRGGGDTQYF. The CDR3 DNA is TGTGCCAGCTCCCGTGGCGGGGGAGATACGCAGTATTTT.

CDR3: CASLKETQYF. CDR3 DNA: TGTGCCAGCCTAAAAGAGACCCAGTACTTC. The genes are TRBV28 and TRBJ2-5; no definite D call. Germline loops: CDR1 MDHEN, CDR2 SYDVKM. The V and J ends lost 8 bases and 3 bases respectively, with 4 bases between them. The CDR3 consists of 10 residues.

The chain couples TRBV25-1 to TRBJ2-7; 8 nucleotides agree with TRBD2. Unmatched junction bases numbered 8, after V lost 0 bases and J lost 4 bases. Germline-derived CDR1 and CDR2 are MGHDK and SYGVNS. CDR3 length: 16 amino acids. As DNA, the CDR3 is TGTGCCAGCAGTGAATATGGGATAAGCGGGAGTTACGAGCAGTACTTC. Residues: CASSEYGISGSYEQYF.

The table lists this clone with a few counts. The rearrangement uses TRBV9 and TRBJ1-6; no firm D call. Germline lookup yields CDR1 SGDLS and CDR2 YYNGEE. The CDR3 sequence is 13 residues long. Trimming left V 3 bases short and J 3 bases short, with 4 bases between. The CDR3 nucleotides read TGTGCCAGCAGCGCTCTCTATAATTCACCCCTCCACTTT. Protein sequence: CASSALYNSPLHF.

Here the CDR3 reads CASSQLGWRTPNYGYTF. CDR3 nucleotides: TGCGCCAGCAGCCAGTTGGGATGGCGGACACCAAACTATGGCTACACCTTC. This chain connects TRBV4-1 to TRBJ1-2; weak D call: TRBD1 (5 bases). V lost 3 bases and J lost 2, with 19 bases in between. The CDR3 extends over 17 amino acids. Germline V lookup: CDR1 MGHRA, CDR2 YSYEKL.